These 7 T cell receptor beta chains were sequenced from one sample in a study of CD8 T cells in ankylosing spondylitis. TCRdb redid the calling of the 5' RACE reads with MiXCR, one entry per CDR3 protein. The sample records 250,000 to 300,000 distinct CDR3 sequences, 15% to 25% being singletons. Input material: blood, either unsorted or a sorted T cell fraction (not recorded which). The source is a male donor with ankylosing spondylitis or in good health (not recorded which).

In its sample, this clonotype was seen many times. This chain links TRBV27 with TRBJ1-1; 7 nucleotides match TRBD1. The ends lost 3 bases at V and 0 bases at J; junction bases unmatched: 4. The CDR3 is 15 residues long. CDR1 and CDR2 (germline): MNHEY, SMNVEV (reference sequence). The CDR3 is CASSLTGTMNTEAFF. The DNA of the CDR3 is TGTGCCAGCAGTTTGACAGGGACAATGAACACTGAAGCTTTCTTT.

The V gene is TRBV12-3 or TRBV12-4, the J gene TRBJ1-6, with 7 bases identical to TRBD1. The CDR3 contains 14 residues. J gave up 4 bases and V 6 bases, and 3 bases lay outside the gene matches. CDR3 nucleotides: TGTGCCAGCAGGGGGACAGCGTATAATTCACCCCTCCACTTT. Translated, it gives CASRGTAYNSPLHF.

The chain has TRBV20-1 and TRBJ2-7; 13 bases fit TRBD2. Germline CDR1 and CDR2: DFQATT and SNEGSKA (reference sequence). The V and J ends lost 4 bases and 7 bases, in that order; junction bases with no gene match: 13. This CDR3 contains 16 residues. The CDR3 nucleotides read TGCAGTGCTACCCTCGCCGGGACTAGCGGGACGGGGGAGCAGTACGTC. This sequence encodes CSATLAGTSGTGEQYV.

The V gene is TRBV6-2 or TRBV6-3, the J gene TRBJ2-1; the D is unclear. Germline CDR1 reads MNHEY; CDR2 reads SVGEGT. The CDR3 length is 11 residues. Trimming pared 7 bases from V and 5 bases from J, leaving 6 bases between. The CDR3 sequence is CASTEHNEQFF. DNA of the CDR3: TGTGCCAGCACGGAACACAATGAGCAGTTCTTC.

This clonotype was picked up a small number of times. The rearrangement uses TRBV9 and TRBJ1-6; no reliable D call. CDR1 is SGDLS and CDR2 is YYNGEE in the germline V gene. V lost 0 bases and J lost 8, with 9 bases in between. The CDR3 is made up of 14 amino acids. DNA for the CDR3: TGTGCCAGCAGCGTAGGGGGTTTCGATTCACCCCTCCACTTT. Protein sequence: CASSVGGFDSPLHF.

The chain recombines TRBV27 with TRBJ2-2; 10 nucleotides agree with TRBD1. With V trimmed by 6 bases and J by 8 bases, 9 bases remained unmatched. The CDR3 contains 15 residues. CDR1 and CDR2 from the germline V gene are MNHEY and SMNVEV (reference sequence). The CDR3, as DNA: TGTGCCAGCAGACCTGGGACAGGGGCGGGAGGGGAGCTGTTTTTT. It encodes CASRPGTGAGGELFF.

This chain uses TRBV20-1 with TRBJ2-3, with a tentative D call TRBD2 (5 bases). The V end was cut by 6 bases, the J end by 4 bases, with 8 bases between. This CDR3 is 11 amino acids long. Germline V gene data show CDR1 as DFQATT and CDR2 as SNEGSKA (reference sequence). The CDR3 spells CSARVSDTQYF. CDR3 nucleotide sequence: TGCAGTGCGCGGGTTTCAGATACGCAGTATTTT.